These 20 T cell receptor beta chains share one sample of origin, sequenced in a study of T cell repertoires in cytomegalovirus infection. These TCRs are of unknown antigen specificity. Using its own MiXCR run on the reads, TCRdb lists one record per CDR3 protein. This repertoire shows 51,000 or so distinct CDR3 sequences, about 20% found once; its top ten account for around 77%. Material: CD8+ T cells from cultured PBMCs, obtained from culture after CMV antigen stimulation. The receptor source for this set is a human donor in good health (CMV status not recorded). Some clones in this sample may be carry-over from other donors' samples.

The chain links TRBV12-3 or TRBV12-4 to TRBJ1-1; weak D call: TRBD1 (5 bases). Trimming shortened V by 2 bases and J by 3 bases, and 13 bases separated the two germline ends. The CDR3 is 15 amino acids. The CDR3 bases are TGTGCCAGCAGTTTACCCGGGGGGGGGTACACTGAAGCTTTCTTT. Residues: CASSLPGGGYTEAFF.

This clonotype was seen only a few times. V and J are TRBV9 and TRBJ2-1; 8 nucleotides align to TRBD1. Germline CDR1 SGDLS, CDR2 YYNGEE. This CDR3 comprises 15 residues. The ends lost 0 bases at V and 5 bases at J; junction bases unmatched: 4. CDR3 nucleotides: TGTGCCAGCAGCGTAGGGGCAGGGGGCCACAATGAGCAGTTCTTC. Its protein product is CASSVGAGGHNEQFF.

This clonotype was seen only a few times. V usage is TRBV6-1 and J usage is TRBJ1-5, with 7 nucleotides matching TRBD1. The CDR3 sequence is 14 residues long. Trimming at V came to 6 bases and at J to 4 bases, leaving 6 bases not matched to a gene. Germline CDR1 reads MNHNS; CDR2 reads SASEGT. CDR3 loop: CASRDNRGNQPQHF. CDR3 DNA: TGTGCCAGCAGGGACAACAGGGGTAATCAGCCCCAGCATTTT.

This clonotype was seen only a few times. V usage is TRBV6-1 and J usage is TRBJ1-1; D is unclear. The CDR3 has 11 amino acids. Trimming stripped 5 bases from V and 5 bases from J, with 6 bases between. In germline, CDR1 is MNHNS, CDR2 SASEGT. The CDR3 here is CASSHFTEAFF. CDR3 sequence (DNA): TGTGCCAGCAGTCATTTTACTGAAGCTTTCTTT.

This clonotype has just a few counts. V gene TRBV11-2 combines with J gene TRBJ2-3; TRBD2 matches at 8 bases. Germline trimming cut 0 bases from V and 4 bases from J; bases unmatched to any gene: 3. The CDR3 is 15 residues long. Germline V CDR1 and CDR2: SGHAT, FQNNGV. As DNA, the CDR3 is TGTGCCAGCAGCTTAGATCTCGGGGGGGCAGATACGCAGTATTTT. Residues: CASSLDLGGADTQYF.

The CDR3 protein is CASSKPPQETQYF. CDR3 DNA: TGCGCCAGCAGCAAACCCCCACAAGAGACCCAGTACTTC. The V call is TRBV4-1, the J call TRBJ2-5, with D unclear. Deletions cut 5 bases from V and 2 bases from J, with 9 bases between. The germline gives CDR1 MGHRA, CDR2 YSYEKL. CDR3 length: 13 amino acids.

The chain links TRBV2 to TRBJ1-2, with D unclear. Per the germline V gene, CDR1 is SNHLY and CDR2 is FYNNEI. The CDR3 runs 14 residues. V dropped 4 bases and J dropped 5 bases, with 14 bases sitting between them. The chain's CDR3 is CASSVADSIYGYTF. For the CDR3, the DNA is TGTGCCAGCAGTGTGGCCGATTCGATATATGGCTACACCTTC.

This clonotype has a handful of counts. The chain joins TRBV7-8 to TRBJ2-2; D possibly corresponds to TRBD2 (5 bases). The CDR3 has 13 residues. Germline lookup yields CDR1 SGHVS and CDR2 FQNEAQ. Trimming left V 8 bases short and J 4 bases short, with 11 bases between. In DNA, the CDR3 is TGTGCCAGCCTCTTAGAGGGCACCGGGGAGCTGTTTTTT. Its protein product is CASLLEGTGELFF.

The chain recombines TRBV11-2 with TRBJ2-1, with D perhaps given as TRBD1 or TRBD2 (5 bases each). There are 14 residues in the CDR3. V was cut by 0 bases and J by 5 bases, with 8 bases left in between. Germline V gene sequence: CDR1 SGHAT, CDR2 FQNNGV. The CDR3, as DNA: TGTGCCAGCAGCTTAGATAGGGGACACAATGAGCAGTTCTTC. Translated, it gives CASSLDRGHNEQFF.

This clonotype was found many times. The chain carries TRBV4-1 and TRBJ1-4; tentative D call: TRBD1 (6 bases). V lost 4 bases to trimming and J lost 8 bases, with 17 bases between them. Germline CDR1 and CDR2: MGHRA and YSYEKL. The CDR3 runs to 15 residues. CDR3 sequence: CASSPTRGSIEKLFF. The CDR3 DNA reads TGCGCCAGCAGCCCGACCAGGGGTTCGATCGAAAAACTGTTTTTT.

The chain uses TRBV6-2 or TRBV6-3 and TRBJ1-5, with no clear D. CDR3 length equals 15 residues. The ends were cut back, 4 bases at V and 7 bases at J, with 17 bases in the middle. Germline lookup yields CDR1 MNHEY and CDR2 SVGEGT. The CDR3 nucleotides read TGTGCCAGCAGTTCCCTAGGACGGGTGGGGCAGCCCCAGCATTTT. Its translation is CASSSLGRVGQPQHF.

This clonotype turned up a few times. V usage is TRBV4-1 and J usage is TRBJ2-1; 8 bases are shared with TRBD2. The CDR3 totals 13 residues. The V and J ends lost 4 bases and 11 bases, in that order; junction bases with no gene match: 7. The germline gives CDR1 MGHRA, CDR2 YSYEKL. For the CDR3, the DNA is TGCGCCAGCAGCCCCATCGTAGCGGGGAAGCAGTTCTTC. Its protein product is CASSPIVAGKQFF.

The J gene is TRBJ2-3, the V gene TRBV7-8; D perhaps matches TRBD1 (5 bases). V was cut by 0 bases and J by 11 bases, with 12 bases left in between. Looked up from germline, CDR1 is SGHVS and CDR2 is FQNEAQ. The CDR3 loop spans 13 amino acids. CDR3: CASSLARQGGQYF. CDR3 bases: TGTGCCAGCAGCTTAGCGCGCCAGGGTGGGCAGTATTTT.

This clonotype appeared a few times. CDR3 sequence reads: CASSPFDRGSEAFF. In nucleotides, the CDR3 is TGTGCCAGCAGCCCCTTTGACAGGGGATCTGAAGCTTTCTTT. The chain recombines TRBV7-9 with TRBJ1-1; 8 positions match TRBD1. J was trimmed by 6 bases and V by 5 bases; bases with no gene match: 8. Germline loops: CDR1 SEHNR, CDR2 FQNEAQ (reference sequence). This CDR3 contains 14 residues.

The chain carries TRBV2 and TRBJ1-1; possibly TRBD1 for D (5 bases). The CDR3 loop spans 13 amino acids. V dropped 6 bases and J dropped 7 bases, with 15 bases sitting between them. Germline V gene sequence: CDR1 SNHLY, CDR2 FYNNEI. The chain's CDR3 is CASRGTQGLEAFF. In DNA form, the CDR3 reads TGTGCCAGCAGGGGGACGCAGGGACTTGAAGCTTTCTTT.

The V gene is TRBV19, the J gene TRBJ1-2; the D is unclear. CDR3 length: 14 residues. The V end was cut by 3 bases, the J end by 5 bases, with 13 bases between. Germline V lookup: CDR1 LNHDA, CDR2 SQIVND (reference sequence). CDR3 sequence reads: CASSIGLGSYGYTF. DNA of the CDR3: TGTGCCAGTAGTATTGGTTTAGGCTCATATGGCTACACCTTC.

The rearrangement joins TRBV12-3 or TRBV12-4 to TRBJ2-7; no clear D. Trimming pared 3 bases from V and 10 bases from J, leaving 13 bases between. CDR3 size: 12 residues. The CDR3 region has the DNA TGTGCCAGCAGTTTTGGGCAGTTGGACCAGTACTTC. This translates into CASSFGQLDQYF.

The chain employs TRBV6-5 and TRBJ2-5; TRBD1 might be the D (7 bases). This CDR3 has 18 amino acids. Germline CDR1 is MNHEY and CDR2 is SVGAGI. Trimming removed 0 bases from V and 0 bases from J, with 17 bases in between. The CDR3 DNA follows: TGTGCCAGCAGTTACTCGGGGGGTGCAGGGGGATACCAAGAGACCCAGTACTTC. It encodes CASSYSGGAGGYQETQYF.

Concerning this clonotype itself: Given a much more abundant clone one base away, this may be a read error. V is TRBV7-9 and J is TRBJ2-1, with D possibly TRBD1 on 5 matching bases. This CDR3 region has 15 residues. Germline CDR1 SEHNR, CDR2 FQNEAQ (reference sequence). This chain's CDR3 is CASKGALSSYDEQFF. The CDR3 DNA is TGTGCCAGCAAAGGGGCGCTGAGCTCCTACGATGAGCAGTTCTTC.

This chain uses TRBV6-2 or TRBV6-3 with TRBJ1-2, with TRBD1 as a possible D gene (5 bases). Per germline, CDR1 MNHEY and CDR2 SVGEGT. V was cut by 2 bases and J by 7 bases, with 17 bases left in between. The CDR3 runs 15 residues. The CDR3, as DNA: TGTGCCAGCAGTTACGGCTTAGACGGGGACGGTGGCTACACCTTC. Translation: CASSYGLDGDGGYTF.